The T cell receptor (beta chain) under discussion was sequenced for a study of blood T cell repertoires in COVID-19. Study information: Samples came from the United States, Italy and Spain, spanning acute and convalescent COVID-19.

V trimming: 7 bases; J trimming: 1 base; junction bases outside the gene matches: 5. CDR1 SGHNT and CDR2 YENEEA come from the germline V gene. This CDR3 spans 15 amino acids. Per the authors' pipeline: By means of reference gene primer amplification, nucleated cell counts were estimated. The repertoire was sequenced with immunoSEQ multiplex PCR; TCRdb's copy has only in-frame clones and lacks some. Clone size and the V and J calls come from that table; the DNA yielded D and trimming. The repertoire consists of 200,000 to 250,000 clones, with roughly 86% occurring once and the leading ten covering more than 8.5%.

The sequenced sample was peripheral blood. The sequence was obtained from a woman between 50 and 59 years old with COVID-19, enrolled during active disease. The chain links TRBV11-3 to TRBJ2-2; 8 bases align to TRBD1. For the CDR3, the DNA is TGTGCCAGCATCCCGGGACAGGTGAACACCGGGGAGCTGTTTTTT. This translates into CASIPGQVNTGELFF.